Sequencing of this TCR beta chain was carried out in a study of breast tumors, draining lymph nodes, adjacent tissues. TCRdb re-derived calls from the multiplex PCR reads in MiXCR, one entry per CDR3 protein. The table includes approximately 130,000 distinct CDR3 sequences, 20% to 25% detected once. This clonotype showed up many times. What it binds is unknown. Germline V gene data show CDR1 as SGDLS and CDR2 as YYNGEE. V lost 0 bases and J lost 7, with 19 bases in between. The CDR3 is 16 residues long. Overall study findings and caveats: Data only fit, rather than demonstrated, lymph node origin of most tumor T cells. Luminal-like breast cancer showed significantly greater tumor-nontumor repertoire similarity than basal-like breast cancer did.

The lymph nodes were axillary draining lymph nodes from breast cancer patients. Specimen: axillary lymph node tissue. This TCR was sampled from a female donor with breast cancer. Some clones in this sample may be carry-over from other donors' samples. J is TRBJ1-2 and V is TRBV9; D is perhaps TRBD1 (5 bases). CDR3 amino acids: CASSVGGSGGSGGYTF. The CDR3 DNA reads TGTGCCAGCAGCGTAGGGGGGTCTGGGGGGTCTGGTGGCTACACCTTC.